Detailed here is one T cell receptor (beta chain). Generated by immunoSEQ multiplex PCR, the TCRdb table keeps only in-frame clones and is missing some. The sample lists about 47,000 clones, about 86% seen once, with over 5% in the top ten. V lost 5 bases and J lost 2; bases outside the gene matches: 9. The CDR3 sequence is 17 residues long. Germline loops: CDR1 SGHRS, CDR2 YFSETQ. The sample comes from a study of OX40 agonist ivuxolimab in advanced cancers. The receptor was isolated from an adult with an advanced solid tumor such as melanoma, head and neck, liver or kidney cancer. This sample comprised CD4+ or CD8+ T cells sorted from blood, obtained in a trial of the OX40 agonist ivuxolimab. The chain joins TRBV5-1 to TRBJ2-3, with 12 nucleotides matching TRBD2. CDR3 region: CASSTASGGADTDTQYF. As DNA, the CDR3 is TGCGCCAGCAGTACGGCTAGCGGGGGGGCCGACACAGATACGCAGTATTTT.